What follows is one TCR beta chain and its context. What it binds is unknown. This sample stems from a study of radiotherapy plus CTLA-4 blockade in lung cancer. The V gene end was trimmed by 8 bases and the J gene end by 3 bases; junction bases not matched to a gene: 13. This CDR3 is 16 amino acids long. Germline-derived CDR1 and CDR2 are LNHDA and SQIVND (reference sequence). General observations from the study: In blood, after radiotherapy plus ipilimumab, tumor-derived TCR clones expanded.

Assay used: immunoSEQ multiplex PCR; TCRdb lists only in-frame clones, some missing. Found here are about 12,000 clones, approximately 79% of them singletons; the top ten hold about 29%. The receptor was derived from a human donor with non-small cell lung cancer that progressed on radiotherapy plus ipilimumab. The rearrangement joins TRBV19 to TRBJ1-5, with 7 bases matching TRBD1. The source was peripheral blood, collected from a patient treated with radiotherapy plus ipilimumab. CDR3 coding DNA: TGTGCCAGTTCACAAACAGGGGTAAATGTCAATCAGCCCCAGCATTTT. As protein: CASSQTGVNVNQPQHF.